This is a list of T cell receptor beta chains from one sample in a study of blood T cell repertoires in COVID-19. The protocol was immunoSEQ multiplex PCR, while the TCRdb copy is restricted to in-frame clones and leaves out a portion. The table has approximately 160,000 clones, approximately 80% seen once. What was sequenced was peripheral blood. These receptors were obtained from a woman over 75 with active or convalescent COVID-19. Each CDR3 is given with its conserved first and last residue.

j_call,v_call,cdr3_aa
TRBJ2-7,TRBV25-1,CASSVQGLGEQYF
TRBJ1-2,TRBV5-4,CASSLDRANYGYTF
TRBJ2-4,TRBV29-1,CSVGLTYLGKNIQYF
TRBJ1-3,TRBV5-1,CASSSGTERRNTIYF
TRBJ2-3,TRBV13,CASSLGLAGVEDTQYF
TRBJ1-6,TRBV5-1,CASSLAPTGKRTPLHF
TRBJ2-5,TRBV12-3/TRBV12-4,CASSFEEAQYF
TRBJ1-3,TRBV6-1,CASSENLGNTIYF
TRBJ2-7,TRBV5-1,CASSPETGNYEQYF
TRBJ1-5,TRBV6-6,CASVDRYNQPQHF
TRBJ1-2,TRBV10-3,CAISESAGVADGYTF
TRBJ1-1,TRBV7-9,CASSPQRPAANTEAFF
TRBJ2-2,TRBV7-2,CASSLALIAGSNTGELFF
TRBJ2-6,TRBV19,CASSIGSRPGANVLTF